The rows below give T cell receptor beta chains drawn from one sample of a study of spatial heterogeneity in lung cancer. TCRdb re-derived calls from the 5' RACE reads in MiXCR, one entry per CDR3 protein. Of about 10,000 distinct CDR3 sequences listed, roughly 20% are singletons. Sequenced material: PBMCs, taken at follow-up. Receptors were obtained from a male donor with early-stage non-small cell lung cancer. Each CDR3 is given with its conserved first and last residue. D genes are given only for firm matches. Rows give clone size only sometimes, using once, few, many, or a class for an expanded clone.

clone_size,j_call,v_call,d_call,cdr3_length,cdr3_aa,cdr3_nt
NA,TRBJ2-1,TRBV6-6,NA,15,CASSPLPGTSTYEFF,TGTGCCAGCAGCCCTCTCCCCGGTACTAGCACTTACGAGTTCTTC
many,TRBJ2-2,TRBV18,NA,16,CASSPTTPGGHGELFF,TGTGCCAGCTCACCTACAACTCCTGGAGGACACGGGGAGCTGTTTTTT
medium-sized,TRBJ2-4,TRBV20-1,TRBD2,15,CSARSSSGGENIQYF,TGCAGTGCTAGATCTTCGAGCGGGGGCGAAAACATTCAGTACTTC
NA,TRBJ2-5,TRBV29-1,NA,17,CSVDSLWDGNRPETQYF,TGCAGCGTTGATTCCCTTTGGGACGGGAACCGCCCAGAGACCCAGTACTTC
many,TRBJ1-1,TRBV20-1,NA,13,CSAGQGWDTEAFF,TGCAGTGCTGGCCAGGGGTGGGACACTGAAGCTTTCTTT
few,TRBJ2-4,TRBV28,NA,18,CASSPGVRKTRAKNIQYF,TGTGCCAGCAGTCCTGGGGTCCGTAAGACTCGAGCCAAAAACATTCAGTACTTC
many,TRBJ2-5,TRBV28,TRBD1,16,CASSLSTGGLQETQYF,TGTGCCAGCAGTTTATCCACAGGGGGACTTCAAGAGACCCAGTACTTC
many,TRBJ2-1,TRBV11-2,TRBD1,14,CASSRYRGSNEQFF,TGTGCCAGCAGCAGATACAGGGGGTCCAATGAGCAGTTCTTC
NA,TRBJ2-1,TRBV11-2,TRBD2,15,CASSLGLAGNNEQFF,TGTGCCAGCAGCTTAGGACTAGCGGGCAATAATGAGCAGTTCTTC
many,TRBJ1-6,TRBV4-3,NA,15,CASSQPGIGTSPLHF,TGCGCCAGCAGCCAGCCCGGGATCGGAACTTCACCCCTCCACTTT
few,TRBJ2-7,TRBV29-1,NA,13,CSVEGQGGNEQYF,TGCAGCGTTGAAGGGCAGGGGGGCAACGAGCAGTACTTC
NA,TRBJ2-1,TRBV30,NA,14,CAWTFGTQYNEQFF,TGTGCCTGGACCTTCGGGACTCAATACAATGAGCAGTTCTTC
few,TRBJ2-3,TRBV29-1,NA,14,CSVDLQVSTDTQYF,TGCAGCGTTGATCTCCAGGTCAGCACAGATACGCAGTATTTT
many,TRBJ2-3,TRBV28,TRBD1,17,CASFDPPGQRTTDTQYF,TGTGCCAGCTTCGACCCTCCGGGACAGAGAACTACAGATACGCAGTATTTT
many,TRBJ2-1,TRBV12-2,NA,16,CASRKGTSDSYNEQFF,TGTGCAAGTCGCAAAGGGACTAGCGACTCCTACAATGAGCAGTTCTTC
many,TRBJ2-1,TRBV5-5,NA,15,CASSFGRSSYNEQFF,TGTGCCAGCAGCTTCGGCAGAAGCTCCTACAATGAGCAGTTCTTC
NA,TRBJ1-1,TRBV12-3/TRBV12-4,TRBD1,14,CASSLLGGDTEAFF,TGTGCCAGCAGCCTCTTAGGGGGCGACACTGAAGCTTTCTTT
NA,TRBJ1-6,TRBV18,NA,15,CASSPRGVLNSPLHF,TGTGCCAGCTCACCTCGGGGAGTACTCAATTCACCCCTCCACTTT
NA,TRBJ2-5,TRBV27,TRBD2,14,CASRIAGGLETQYF,TGTGCCAGCAGGATAGCGGGGGGGCTTGAGACCCAGTACTTC
many,TRBJ2-1,TRBV2,NA,14,CATHPEGSYNEQFF,TGTGCCACCCACCCGGAGGGTTCCTACAATGAGCAGTTCTTC
NA,TRBJ2-5,TRBV28,TRBD1,14,CASSDTGGLETQYF,TGTGCCAGCAGTGATACAGGGGGCTTGGAGACCCAGTACTTC
medium-sized,TRBJ1-2,TRBV20-1,NA,17,CSARDPRLTGSQDGYTF,TGCAGTGCTAGAGATCCCCGACTGACAGGCTCCCAGGATGGCTACACCTTC
NA,TRBJ1-1,TRBV5-6,NA,13,CASSRRVLTEAFF,TGTGCCAGCAGTCGTAGGGTTCTCACTGAAGCTTTCTTT
many,TRBJ2-2,TRBV10-3,TRBD1,15,CAISVTGGAAGELFF,TGTGCCATCAGTGTAACAGGGGGCGCAGCCGGGGAGCTGTTTTTT
many,TRBJ2-2,TRBV23-1,NA,17,CASSPPRTESNTGELFF,TGCGCCAGCAGTCCCCCACGGACAGAGTCGAACACCGGGGAGCTGTTTTTT
many,TRBJ2-1,TRBV6-4,TRBD2,15,CASSGLAGAPGEQFF,TGTGCCAGCAGTGGACTAGCGGGAGCCCCCGGTGAGCAGTTCTTC
many,TRBJ2-7,TRBV7-2,TRBD1,15,CASSSDSGQGGEQYF,TGTGCCAGCAGCTCCGACTCGGGACAGGGTGGCGAGCAGTACTTC
NA,TRBJ2-5,TRBV24-1,NA,15,CATSAEGTAGGTQYF,TGTGCCACCAGTGCTGAGGGGACGGCCGGAGGGACCCAGTACTTC